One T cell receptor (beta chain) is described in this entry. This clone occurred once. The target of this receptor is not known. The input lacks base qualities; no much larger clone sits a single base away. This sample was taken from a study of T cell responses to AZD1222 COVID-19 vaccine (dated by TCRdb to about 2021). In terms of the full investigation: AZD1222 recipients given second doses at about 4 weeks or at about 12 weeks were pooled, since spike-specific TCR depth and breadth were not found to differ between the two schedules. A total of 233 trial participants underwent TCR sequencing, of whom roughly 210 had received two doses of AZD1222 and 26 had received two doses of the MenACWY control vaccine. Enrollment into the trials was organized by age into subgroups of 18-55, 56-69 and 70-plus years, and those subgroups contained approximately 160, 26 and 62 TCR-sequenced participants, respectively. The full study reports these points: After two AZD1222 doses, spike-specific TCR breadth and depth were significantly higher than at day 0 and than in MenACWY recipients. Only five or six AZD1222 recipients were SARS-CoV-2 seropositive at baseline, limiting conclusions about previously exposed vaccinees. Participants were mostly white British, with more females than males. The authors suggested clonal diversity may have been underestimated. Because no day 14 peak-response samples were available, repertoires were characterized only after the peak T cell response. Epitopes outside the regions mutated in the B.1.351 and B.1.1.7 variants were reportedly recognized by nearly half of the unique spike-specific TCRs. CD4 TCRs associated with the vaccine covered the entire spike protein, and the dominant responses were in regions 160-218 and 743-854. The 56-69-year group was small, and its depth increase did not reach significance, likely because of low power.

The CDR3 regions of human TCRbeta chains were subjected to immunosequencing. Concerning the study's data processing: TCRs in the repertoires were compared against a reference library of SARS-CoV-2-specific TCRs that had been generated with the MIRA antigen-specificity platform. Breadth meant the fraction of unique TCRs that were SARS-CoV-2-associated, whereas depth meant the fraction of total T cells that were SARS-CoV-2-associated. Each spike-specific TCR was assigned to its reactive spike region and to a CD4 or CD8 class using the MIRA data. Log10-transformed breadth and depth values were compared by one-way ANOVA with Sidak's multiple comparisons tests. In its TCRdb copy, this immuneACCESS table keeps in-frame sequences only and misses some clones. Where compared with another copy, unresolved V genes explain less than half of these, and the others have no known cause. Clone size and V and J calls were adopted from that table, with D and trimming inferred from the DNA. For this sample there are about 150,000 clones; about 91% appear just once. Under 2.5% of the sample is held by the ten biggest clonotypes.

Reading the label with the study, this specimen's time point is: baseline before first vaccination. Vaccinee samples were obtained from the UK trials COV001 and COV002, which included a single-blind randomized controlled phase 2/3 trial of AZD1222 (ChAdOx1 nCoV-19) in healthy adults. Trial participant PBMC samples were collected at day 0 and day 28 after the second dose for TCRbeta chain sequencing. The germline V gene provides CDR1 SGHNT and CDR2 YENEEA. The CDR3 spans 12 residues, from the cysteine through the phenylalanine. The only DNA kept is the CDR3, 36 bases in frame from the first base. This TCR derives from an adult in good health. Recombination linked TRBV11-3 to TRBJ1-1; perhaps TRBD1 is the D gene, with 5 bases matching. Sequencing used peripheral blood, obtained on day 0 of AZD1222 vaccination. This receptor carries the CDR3 CASQGGNTEAFF. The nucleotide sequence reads TGTGCTTCTCAGGGAGGGAACACTGAAGCTTTCTTT.